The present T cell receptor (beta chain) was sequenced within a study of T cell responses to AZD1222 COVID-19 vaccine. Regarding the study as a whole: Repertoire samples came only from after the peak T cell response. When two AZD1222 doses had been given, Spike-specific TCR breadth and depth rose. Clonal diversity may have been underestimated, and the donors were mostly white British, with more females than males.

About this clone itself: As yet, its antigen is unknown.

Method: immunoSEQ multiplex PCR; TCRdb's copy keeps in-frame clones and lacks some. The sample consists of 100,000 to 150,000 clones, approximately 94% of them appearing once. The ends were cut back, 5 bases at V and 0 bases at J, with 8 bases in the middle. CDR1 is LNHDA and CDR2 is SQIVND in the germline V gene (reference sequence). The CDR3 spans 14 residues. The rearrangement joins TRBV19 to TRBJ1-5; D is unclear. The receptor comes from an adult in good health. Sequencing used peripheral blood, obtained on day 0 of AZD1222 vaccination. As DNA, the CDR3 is TGTGCCAGTAGTCAACAGAATAGCAATCAGCCCCAGCATTTT. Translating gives CASSQQNSNQPQHF.